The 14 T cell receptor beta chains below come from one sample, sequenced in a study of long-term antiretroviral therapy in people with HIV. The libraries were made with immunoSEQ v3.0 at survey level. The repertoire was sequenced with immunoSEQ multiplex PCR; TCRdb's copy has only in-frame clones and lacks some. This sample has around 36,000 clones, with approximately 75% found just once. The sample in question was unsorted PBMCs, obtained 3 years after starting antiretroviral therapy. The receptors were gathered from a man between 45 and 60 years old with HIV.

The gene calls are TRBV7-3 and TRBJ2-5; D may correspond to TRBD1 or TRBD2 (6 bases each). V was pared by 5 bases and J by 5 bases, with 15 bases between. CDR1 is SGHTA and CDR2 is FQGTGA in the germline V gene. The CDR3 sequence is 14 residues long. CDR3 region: CASSPARGPETQYF. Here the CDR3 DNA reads TGTGCCAGCAGCCCAGCCCGGGGGCCGGAGACCCAGTACTTC.

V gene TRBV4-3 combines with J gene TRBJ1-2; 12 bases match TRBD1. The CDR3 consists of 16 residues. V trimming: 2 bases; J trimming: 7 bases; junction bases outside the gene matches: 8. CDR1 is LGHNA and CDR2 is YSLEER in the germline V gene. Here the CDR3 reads CASSQPGTGGIGGYTF. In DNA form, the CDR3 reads TGCGCCAGCAGCCAACCCGGGACAGGGGGCATAGGTGGCTACACCTTC.

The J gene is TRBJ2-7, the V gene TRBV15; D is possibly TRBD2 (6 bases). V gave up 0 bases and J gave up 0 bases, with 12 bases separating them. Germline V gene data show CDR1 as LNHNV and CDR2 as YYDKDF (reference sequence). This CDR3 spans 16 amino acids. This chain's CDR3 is CATSRDWDLNSYEQYF. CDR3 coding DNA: TGTGCCACCAGCAGAGATTGGGACTTAAACTCCTACGAGCAGTACTTC.

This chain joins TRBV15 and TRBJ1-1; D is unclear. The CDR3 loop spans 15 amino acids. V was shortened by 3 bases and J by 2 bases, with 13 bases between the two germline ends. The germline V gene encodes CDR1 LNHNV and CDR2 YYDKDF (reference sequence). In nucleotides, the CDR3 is TGTGCCACCAGCAGGACTCTCGGGGTTAACACTGAAGCTTTCTTT. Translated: CATSRTLGVNTEAFF.

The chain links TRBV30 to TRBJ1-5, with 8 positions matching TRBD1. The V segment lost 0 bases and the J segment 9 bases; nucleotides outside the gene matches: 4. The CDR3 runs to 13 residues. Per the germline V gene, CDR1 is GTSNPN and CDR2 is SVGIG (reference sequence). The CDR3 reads CAWSVTGVGPQHF. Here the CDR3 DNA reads TGTGCCTGGAGTGTGACAGGGGTGGGGCCCCAGCATTTT.

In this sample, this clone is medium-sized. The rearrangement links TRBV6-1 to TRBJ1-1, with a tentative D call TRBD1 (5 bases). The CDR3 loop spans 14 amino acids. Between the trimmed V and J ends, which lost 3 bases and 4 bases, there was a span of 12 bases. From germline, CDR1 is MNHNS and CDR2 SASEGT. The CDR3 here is CASSDRAEFTEAFF. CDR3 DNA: TGTGCCAGCAGTGACAGGGCGGAGTTCACTGAAGCTTTCTTT.

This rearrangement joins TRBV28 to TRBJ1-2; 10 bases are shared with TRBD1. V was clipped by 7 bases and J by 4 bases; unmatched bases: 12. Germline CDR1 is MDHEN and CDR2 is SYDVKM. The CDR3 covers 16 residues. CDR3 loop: CASTSGLGQGIYGYTF. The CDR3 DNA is TGTGCCAGCACCTCAGGGTTGGGACAGGGGATCTATGGCTACACCTTC.

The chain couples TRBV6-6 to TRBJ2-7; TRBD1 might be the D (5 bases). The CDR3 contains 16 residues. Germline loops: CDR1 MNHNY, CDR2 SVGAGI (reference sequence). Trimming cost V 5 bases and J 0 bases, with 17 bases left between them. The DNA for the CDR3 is TGTGCCAGCAGTCCTTCGAGCACAGGAAGCTCCTACGAGCAGTACTTC. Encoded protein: CASSPSSTGSSYEQYF.

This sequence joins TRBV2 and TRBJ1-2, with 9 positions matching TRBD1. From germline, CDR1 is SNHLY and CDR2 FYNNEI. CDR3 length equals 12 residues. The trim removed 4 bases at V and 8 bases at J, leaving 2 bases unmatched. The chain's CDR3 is CASSVGQGGYTF. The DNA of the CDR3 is TGTGCCAGCAGTGTGGGACAGGGCGGCTACACCTTC.

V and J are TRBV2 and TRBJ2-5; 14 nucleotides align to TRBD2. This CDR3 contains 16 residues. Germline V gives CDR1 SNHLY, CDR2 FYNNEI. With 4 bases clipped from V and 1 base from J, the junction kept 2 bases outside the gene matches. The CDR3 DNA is TGTGCCAGCAGTGTCGGGACTAGCGGGGGCCAAGAGACCCAGTACTTC. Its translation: CASSVGTSGGQETQYF. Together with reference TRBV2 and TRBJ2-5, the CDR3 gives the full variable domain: EPEVTQTPSHQVTQMGQEVILRCVPISNHLYFYWYRQILGQKVEFLVSFYNNEISEKSEIFDDQFSVERPDGSNFTLKIRSTKLEDSAMYFCASSVGTSGGQETQYFGPGTRLLVL.

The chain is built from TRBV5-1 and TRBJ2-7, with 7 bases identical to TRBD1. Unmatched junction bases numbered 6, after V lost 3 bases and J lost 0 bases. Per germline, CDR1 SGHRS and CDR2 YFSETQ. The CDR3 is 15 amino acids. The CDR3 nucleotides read TGCGCCAGCAGCTGGGGACAGTGGAGCTCCTACGAGCAGTACTTC. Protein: CASSWGQWSSYEQYF.

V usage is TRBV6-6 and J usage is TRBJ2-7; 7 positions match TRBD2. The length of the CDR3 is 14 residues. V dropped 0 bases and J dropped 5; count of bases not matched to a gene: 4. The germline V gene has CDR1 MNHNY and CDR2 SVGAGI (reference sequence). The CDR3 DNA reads TGTGCCAGCAGTTACTCTGGGGGGGACGACGAGCAGTACTTC. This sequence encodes CASSYSGGDDEQYF.

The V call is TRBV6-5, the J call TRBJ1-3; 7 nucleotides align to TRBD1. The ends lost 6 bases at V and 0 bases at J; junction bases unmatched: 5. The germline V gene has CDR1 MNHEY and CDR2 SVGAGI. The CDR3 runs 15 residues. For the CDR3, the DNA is TGTGCCAGCAGCCCGGACAGGAGCTCTGGAAACACCATATATTTT. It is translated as CASSPDRSSGNTIYF.

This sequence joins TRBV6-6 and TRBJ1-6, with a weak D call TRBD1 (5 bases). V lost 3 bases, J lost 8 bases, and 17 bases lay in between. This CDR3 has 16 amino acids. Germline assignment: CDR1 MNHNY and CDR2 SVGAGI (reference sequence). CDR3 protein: CASSYGPGVRDSPLHF. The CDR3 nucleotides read TGTGCCAGCAGTTATGGGCCCGGGGTCAGGGATTCACCCCTCCACTTT.